The present T cell receptor beta chain was sequenced within a study of blood T cell repertoires in COVID-19. Across the study: The origin of the acute and convalescent COVID-19 samples was the United States, Italy and Spain. In each case, the material was cDNA or gDNA derived from T cells, B-cell-depleted T cells, or PBMCs.

A word on this clone: Additional DNA sequences in this sample encode the identical CDR3.

As originally analysed: The assay estimated nucleated cells by amplifying reference gene primers. This table comes from immunoSEQ multiplex PCR, and its TCRdb copy is limited to in-frame clones, with some not included. V, J and clone size are those of that table, while D and trimming were read from the DNA. The repertoire includes a few hundred thousand clones, approximately 88% of them detected once, and about 0.74% sits in the top ten. The CDR3 totals 14 residues. The V gene end was trimmed by 10 bases and the J gene end by 4 bases; junction bases not matched to a gene: 6. The germline V gene has CDR1 MNHEY and CDR2 SVGAGI.

This clonotype was sampled from a woman aged 25 to 39 with acute or convalescent COVID-19. The chain joins TRBV6-5 to TRBJ2-7, with 14 positions matching TRBD2. The specimen was peripheral blood. Written as DNA, the CDR3 is TGTGCCACAGGACTAGCGGGAGGACTGTACGAGCAGTACTTC. Encoded protein: CATGLAGGLYEQYF.